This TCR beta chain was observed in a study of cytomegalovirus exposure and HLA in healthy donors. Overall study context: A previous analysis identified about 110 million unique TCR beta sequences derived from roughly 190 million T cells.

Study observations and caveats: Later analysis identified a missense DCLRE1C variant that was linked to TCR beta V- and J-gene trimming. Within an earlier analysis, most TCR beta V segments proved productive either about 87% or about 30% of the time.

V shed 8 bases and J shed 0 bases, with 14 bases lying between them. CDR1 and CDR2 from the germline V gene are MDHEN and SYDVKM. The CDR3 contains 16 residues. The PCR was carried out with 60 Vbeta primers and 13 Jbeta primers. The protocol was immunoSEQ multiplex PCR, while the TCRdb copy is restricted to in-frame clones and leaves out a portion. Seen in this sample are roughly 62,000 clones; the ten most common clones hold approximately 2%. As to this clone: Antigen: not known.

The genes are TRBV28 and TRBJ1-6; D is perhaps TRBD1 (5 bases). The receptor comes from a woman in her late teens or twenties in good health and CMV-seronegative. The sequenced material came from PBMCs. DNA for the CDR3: TGTGCCAGCTTGGGGGGGAGGAGCTCCTATAATTCACCCCTCCACTTT. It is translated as CASLGGRSSYNSPLHF.